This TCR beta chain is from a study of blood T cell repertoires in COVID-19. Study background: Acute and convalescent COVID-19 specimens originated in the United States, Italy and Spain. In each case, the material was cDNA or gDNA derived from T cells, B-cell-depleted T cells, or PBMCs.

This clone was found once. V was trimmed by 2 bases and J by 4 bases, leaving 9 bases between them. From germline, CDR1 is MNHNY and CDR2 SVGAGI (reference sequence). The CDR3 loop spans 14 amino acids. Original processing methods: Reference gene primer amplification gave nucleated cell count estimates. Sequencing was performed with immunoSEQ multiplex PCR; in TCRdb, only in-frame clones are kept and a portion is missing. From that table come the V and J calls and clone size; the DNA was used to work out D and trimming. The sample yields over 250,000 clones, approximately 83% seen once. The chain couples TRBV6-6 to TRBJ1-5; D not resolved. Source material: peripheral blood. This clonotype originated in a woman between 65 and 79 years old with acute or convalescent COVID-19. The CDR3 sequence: CASSYVGRNQPQHF. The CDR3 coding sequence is TGTGCCAGCAGTTACGTCGGCAGGAATCAGCCCCAGCATTTT.